Following are 7 T cell receptor beta chains from one sample sequenced in a study of regulatory dendritic cells for organ transplantation. Sequencing used immunoSEQ multiplex PCR; TCRdb keeps in-frame clones, though not all of them. This repertoire shows about 30,000 clones, roughly 80% found once; its top ten account for approximately 0.1%. The sequenced sample was naive CD4+ T cells from blood. Indicated subset: CD45RA+ naive T cells. These receptors were taken from a human donor in good health.

V and J are TRBV5-6 and TRBJ1-5, with 9 bases that match TRBD1. Per the germline V gene, CDR1 is SGHDT and CDR2 is YYEEEE. The CDR3 has 15 amino acids. V lost 2 bases and J lost 3; bases outside the gene matches: 3. CDR3 region: CASSFGTGHNQPQHF. CDR3 DNA: TGTGCCAGCAGCTTCGGGACAGGGCACAATCAGCCCCAGCATTTT.

Only a few counts were recorded for this clone. The gene calls are TRBV5-1 and TRBJ1-1, with TRBD1 as a possible D gene (5 bases). Trimming cost V 0 bases and J 5 bases, with 14 bases left between them. CDR3 length: 15 residues. Germline loops: CDR1 SGHRS, CDR2 YFSETQ. The CDR3 DNA sequence: TGCGCCAGCAGCTTGGCCGGGCCGGAGGGGACTGAAGCTTTCTTT. Residues: CASSLAGPEGTEAFF.

This chain links TRBV7-9 with TRBJ1-3; unclear D gene. The germline gives CDR1 SEHNR, CDR2 FQNEAQ (reference sequence). The CDR3 length is 11 residues. The V end lost 5 bases, the J end lost 4 bases, and 3 bases lay between the germline ends. The CDR3 DNA reads TGTGCCAGCAGCCAGGGAAACACCATATATTTT. It yields the protein CASSQGNTIYF. The full variable domain, with the rest looked up from reference TRBV7-9 and TRBJ1-3, is DTGVSQNPRHKITKRGQNVTFRCDPISEHNRLYWYRQTLGQGPEFLTYFQNEAQLEKSRLLSDRFSAERPKGSFSTLEIQRTEQGDSAMYLCASSQGNTIYFGEGSWLTVV.

CDR3 DNA sequence: TGTGCCAGCAGACTACCGACAGGGGCTCGCGAGGGAGAGCAGTACTTC. Its translation: CASRLPTGAREGEQYF. The rearrangement joins TRBV2 to TRBJ2-7, with 8 bases matching TRBD1. The length of the CDR3 is 16 residues. Germline CDR1 and CDR2: SNHLY and FYNNEI. The V segment lost 6 bases and the J segment 7 bases; nucleotides outside the gene matches: 17.

The rearrangement uses TRBV6-6 and TRBJ1-1, with D possibly matching TRBD1 (6 bases). Trimming removed 6 bases from V and 1 base from J, with 18 bases in between. CDR3 length: 16 amino acids. The germline gives CDR1 MNHNY, CDR2 SVGAGI (reference sequence). CDR3 in amino acids: CASSDTRGGWNTEAFF. The CDR3 nucleotides are TGTGCCAGCAGCGATACAAGGGGGGGATGGAACACTGAAGCTTTCTTT.

This chain links TRBV5-1 with TRBJ1-1; 8 nucleotides agree with TRBD1. This CDR3 spans 14 amino acids. CDR1 is SGHRS and CDR2 is YFSETQ in the germline V gene. Germline trimming cut 0 bases from V and 4 bases from J; bases unmatched to any gene: 2. The CDR3 reads CASSLEDRGTEAFF. In DNA, the CDR3 is TGCGCCAGCAGCTTGGAAGACAGGGGCACTGAAGCTTTCTTT.

The rearrangement uses TRBV19 and TRBJ1-2, with 7 bases that match TRBD1. CDR3 length equals 14 residues. The V gene end was trimmed by 11 bases and the J gene end by 2 bases; junction bases not matched to a gene: 11. Germline lookup yields CDR1 LNHDA and CDR2 SQIVND (reference sequence). DNA of the CDR3: TGTGCCTCCTCCAGCGGGGGACAGAACTATGGCTACACCTTC. This translates into CASSSGGQNYGYTF. The variable domain in full, completed from reference TRBV19 and TRBJ1-2, reads DGGITQSPKYLFRKEGQNVTLSCEQNLNHDAMYWYRQDPGQGLRLIYYSQIVNDFQKGDIAEGYSVSREKKESFPLTVTSAQKNPTAFYLCASSSGGQNYGYTFGSGTRLTVV.